The 25 T cell receptor beta chains below were found in one sample sequenced in a study of cytomegalovirus exposure and HLA in healthy donors. 13 Jbeta primers and 60 Vbeta primers were used for the PCR. TCRdb's copy holds only in-frame clones and misses some; the assay was immunoSEQ multiplex PCR. The sample yields around 190,000 clones, about 76% seen once. Source material: PBMCs. These receptor sequences come from a woman aged 50 to 60 in good health and CMV-seronegative.

The rearrangement uses TRBV7-2 and TRBJ2-1; 14 bases line up with TRBD2. CDR1 and CDR2 from the germline V gene are SGHTA and FQGNSA. The CDR3 spans 17 residues. V shed 5 bases, J shed 1 base, and the junction held 4 bases outside the gene matches. DNA for the CDR3: TGTGCCAGCAGCCTTCGACTAGCGGGAGGGTCCTACAATGAGCAGTTCTTC. As protein: CASSLRLAGGSYNEQFF.

The chain employs TRBV21-1 and TRBJ1-4; the listed D gene, TRBD1, was not tested against the DNA. TRBV21-1 is reported as a pseudogene. CDR3 size: 19 residues. Here the CDR3 DNA reads TGTGCCAGCAGCAGGGGGGACAGGGGGCGCTGGGGAACTAATGAAAAACTGTTTTTT. As protein: CASSRGDRGRWGTNEKLFF.

V is TRBV7-3 and J is TRBJ1-1; D is perhaps TRBD1 (6 bases). The CDR3 runs 16 residues. The germline gives CDR1 SGHTA, CDR2 FQGTGA. Trimming took off 1 base at V and 4 bases at J, with 16 bases between the two ends. The CDR3 region has the DNA TGTGCCAGCAGCTTAATGGGGGCCGGGGATGGCACTGAAGCTTTCTTT. Encoded protein: CASSLMGAGDGTEAFF.

This clone has more than one count but fewer than ten. V usage is TRBV2 and J usage is TRBJ2-7; 7 bases map to TRBD2. The V gene's germline CDR1 is SNHLY and CDR2 FYNNEI. Losses at the gene ends were 7 bases for V and 3 bases for J; bases not matched to a gene: 9. This CDR3 spans 14 amino acids. The CDR3 bases are TGTGCCAGCACCCCAGCGGGATCCCGCTACGAGCAGTACTTC. It translates to CASTPAGSRYEQYF.

The rearrangement joins TRBV7-2 to TRBJ1-3, with 12 bases lining up with TRBD1. The CDR3 consists of 18 residues. The V gene end was trimmed by 8 bases and the J gene end by 2 bases; junction bases not matched to a gene: 13. Germline V gene sequence: CDR1 SGHTA, CDR2 FQGNSA. The DNA of the CDR3 is TGTGCCAGCTTAAAGGGGACAGGGGGCAGTAGAACTGGAAACACCATATATTTT. Translation gives CASLKGTGGSRTGNTIYF.

The V gene is TRBV7-9, the J gene TRBJ2-7, with 8 nucleotides matching TRBD1. The CDR3 loop spans 16 amino acids. The germline V gene encodes CDR1 SEHNR and CDR2 FQNEAQ (reference sequence). With V trimmed by 4 bases and J by 3 bases, 11 bases remained unmatched. This CDR3 reads CASSSRTGLKDYEQYF. The CDR3 bases are TGTGCCAGCAGCTCCCGGACAGGGCTCAAGGACTACGAGCAGTACTTC.

This chain uses TRBV14 with TRBJ2-7; 13 positions match TRBD2. Germline trimming cut 3 bases from V and 4 bases from J; bases unmatched to any gene: 3. This CDR3 is built from 15 residues. Germline V gene sequence: CDR1 SGHDN, CDR2 FVKESK. This CDR3 reads CASSQGLAGFYEQYF. As DNA, the CDR3 is TGTGCCAGCAGCCAGGGACTAGCGGGGTTTTACGAGCAGTACTTC.

The V call is TRBV19, the J call TRBJ1-5; a possible D gene is TRBD1 (5 bases). Between the trimmed V and J ends, which lost 6 bases and 3 bases, there was a span of 12 bases. CDR3 length: 14 residues. Germline CDR1 is LNHDA and CDR2 is SQIVND (reference sequence). DNA of the CDR3: TGTGCCAGTAGGCAGGGAAGTGCCAATCAGCCCCAGCATTTT. This codes for CASRQGSANQPQHF.

The chain has TRBV11-1 and TRBJ2-1; 9 positions match TRBD2. In germline, CDR1 is SGHAT, CDR2 FQDESV (reference sequence). The CDR3 spans 17 residues. V was pared by 1 base and J by 5 bases, with 9 bases of the junction left unmatched. CDR3 amino acids: CASSLEKGLAGNNEQFF. The CDR3 bases are TGTGCCAGCAGCTTAGAAAAAGGGCTAGCGGGGAACAATGAGCAGTTCTTC.

This rearrangement joins TRBV2 to TRBJ1-6; 7 bases are a match to TRBD1. The CDR3 consists of 15 residues. Germline trimming cut 4 bases from V and 7 bases from J; bases unmatched to any gene: 7. The germline V gene has CDR1 SNHLY and CDR2 FYNNEI. CDR3 DNA sequence: TGTGCCAGCAGTGTAAACAGGGGCGACAATTCACCCCTCCACTTT. Translated: CASSVNRGDNSPLHF.

This chain joins TRBV2 and TRBJ1-1; TRBD1 aligns across 9 bases. CDR3 length equals 14 residues. Trimming took 3 bases from V and 4 from J; bases not matched to a gene: 3. Germline CDR1 is SNHLY and CDR2 is FYNNEI. The CDR3, as DNA: TGTGCCAGCAGTGAGGAGACAGGGGGCACTGAAGCTTTCTTT. It specifies CASSEETGGTEAFF.

The chain uses TRBV7-9 and TRBJ1-1; TRBD1 matches 9 bases. Trimming took 5 bases from V and 4 from J; bases not matched to a gene: 8. This CDR3 is 15 amino acids long. Looked up from germline, CDR1 is SEHNR and CDR2 is FQNEAQ (reference sequence). The CDR3 reads CASSAPDRGSTEAFF. The CDR3 coding sequence is TGTGCCAGCAGCGCGCCCGACAGGGGGAGCACTGAAGCTTTCTTT. The variable domain in full, completed from reference TRBV7-9 and TRBJ1-1, reads DTGVSQNPRHKITKRGQNVTFRCDPISEHNRLYWYRQTLGQGPEFLTYFQNEAQLEKSRLLSDRFSAERPKGSFSTLEIQRTEQGDSAMYLCASSAPDRGSTEAFFGQGTRLTVV.

The J gene is TRBJ1-4, the V gene TRBV4-1, with 7 bases fitting TRBD1. This CDR3 is built from 17 residues. Germline-derived CDR1 and CDR2 are MGHRA and YSYEKL. The V gene end was trimmed by 0 bases and the J gene end by 8 bases; junction bases not matched to a gene: 12. This CDR3 reads CASSQDPQTTGTEKLFF. The CDR3 nucleotides read TGCGCCAGCAGCCAAGACCCTCAAACGACAGGGACCGAAAAACTGTTTTTT.

About this clone itself: Germline is not matched at one junction end, which may reflect a read error. This specimen includes other DNA sequences encoding the same CDR3. This chain uses TRBV28 with TRBJ1-5; D is uncertain. The CDR3 runs to 14 residues. Per germline, CDR1 MDHEN and CDR2 SYDVKM. CDR3 DNA: TGTGCCAGCAGTTTAATAGCCAGCCATCAGCCTCAGCATTTT. Amino acid sequence: CASSLIASHQPQHF. Combining the CDR3 with reference TRBV28 and TRBJ1-5 gives the whole variable domain DVKVTQSSRYLVKRTGEKVFLECVQDMDHENMFWYRQDPGLGLRLIYFSYDVKMKEKGDIPEGYSVSREKKERFSLILESASTNQTSMYLCASSLIASHQPQHFGDGTRLSIL.

This clone showed up just once. Written as DNA, the CDR3 is TGTGCCAGCAGCTTCGGGACTGAAGGCTCCTACAATGAGCAGTTCTTC. Its protein is CASSFGTEGSYNEQFF. The rearrangement links TRBV7-9 to TRBJ2-1, with TRBD2 as a possible D gene (6 bases). The CDR3 extends over 16 amino acids. CDR1 is SEHNR, CDR2 FQNEAQ, per germline (reference sequence). Trimming cost V 3 bases and J 0 bases, with 12 bases left between them.

The genes are TRBV7-9 and TRBJ1-5, with TRBD1 matching 11 bases. J lost 6 bases, V lost 5 bases, and 6 bases had no gene match. The CDR3 consists of 15 residues. Germline CDR1 SEHNR, CDR2 FQNEAQ (reference sequence). The CDR3 spells CASSQGDRGGQPQHF. CDR3 sequence (DNA): TGTGCCAGCAGCCAAGGGGACAGGGGGGGTCAGCCCCAGCATTTT.

The chain carries TRBV5-1 and TRBJ2-2; 7 nucleotides match TRBD1. CDR3 length: 14 residues. V lost 4 bases, J lost 8 bases, and 8 bases stayed unmatched. Germline V gene sequence: CDR1 SGHRS, CDR2 YFSETQ. CDR3 amino acids: CASSGTGVGGELFF. The CDR3, as DNA: TGCGCCAGCAGCGGAACAGGGGTCGGTGGGGAGCTGTTTTTT. Together with reference TRBV5-1 and TRBJ2-2, the CDR3 gives the full variable domain: KAGVTQTPRYLIKTRGQQVTLSCSPISGHRSVSWYQQTPGQGLQFLFEYFSETQRNKGNFPGRFSGRQFSNSRSEMNVSTLELGDSALYLCASSGTGVGGELFFGEGSRLTVL.

The rearrangement links TRBV7-2 to TRBJ1-2; D possibly corresponds to TRBD1 (6 bases). The CDR3 contains 16 residues. The germline V gene encodes CDR1 SGHTA and CDR2 FQGNSA. V was pared by 5 bases and J by 2 bases, with 18 bases between. DNA of the CDR3: TGTGCCAGCAGCCCGGGGGGCGTTTCGGGGAACTATGGCTACACCTTC. Protein product: CASSPGGVSGNYGYTF.

This rearrangement joins TRBV5-1 to TRBJ2-5, with TRBD2 identical over 7 bases. V gave up 3 bases and J gave up 1 base; unmatched junction bases: 3. The length of the CDR3 is 14 residues. Germline CDR1 reads SGHRS; CDR2 reads YFSETQ. The CDR3 DNA reads as TGCGCCAGCAGCTCTGGGGGGGGCCAAGAGACCCAGTACTTC. Protein: CASSSGGGQETQYF.

This clone showed up just a few times. V gene TRBV6-6 combines with J gene TRBJ1-1; 8 bases are shared with TRBD1. The germline V gene has CDR1 MNHNY and CDR2 SVGAGI (reference sequence). V lost 7 bases, J lost 1 base, and 5 bases stayed unmatched. The CDR3 is made up of 14 amino acids. CDR3 DNA sequence: TGTGCCAGCACTTTACAGGGGGAGAACACTGAAGCTTTCTTT. Its protein is CASTLQGENTEAFF.

J is TRBJ2-3 and V is TRBV7-8; TRBD1 matches 9 bases. The J segment lost 5 bases and the V segment lost 4 bases, leaving 7 bases of the junction unmatched. This CDR3 is built from 15 residues. The germline V gene encodes CDR1 SGHVS and CDR2 FQNEAQ. Here the CDR3 reads CASSSSWTGEDTQYF. The CDR3 coding sequence is TGTGCCAGCAGCTCGAGCTGGACAGGGGAAGATACGCAGTATTTT.

The chain employs TRBV19 and TRBJ2-7; D remains ambiguous. Germline assignment: CDR1 LNHDA and CDR2 SQIVND (reference sequence). The CDR3 covers 14 residues. V was pared by 1 base and J by 0 bases, with 7 bases between. DNA for the CDR3: TGTGCCAGTAGTATAGGTTCAGGCTCCTACGAGCAGTACTTC. The encoded protein is CASSIGSGSYEQYF.

The chain recombines TRBV4-1 with TRBJ2-5, with TRBD1 identical over 9 bases. From germline, CDR1 is MGHRA and CDR2 YSYEKL. With 4 bases clipped from V and 4 bases from J, the junction kept 1 base outside the gene matches. The CDR3 is 13 residues long. The CDR3 here is CASSLTGGETQYF. CDR3 coding DNA: TGCGCCAGCAGCCTGACAGGGGGAGAGACCCAGTACTTC.

As to this clone: Other nucleotide sequences from this sample produce the same CDR3. The chain links TRBV9 to TRBJ2-1; D is uncertain. Germline V gene sequence: CDR1 SGDLS, CDR2 YYNGEE. CDR3 size: 14 residues. The V end was cut by 3 bases, the J end by 0 bases, with 7 bases between. The CDR3 loop is CASSALSSYNEQFF. In nucleotides, the CDR3 is TGTGCCAGCAGCGCCCTATCCTCCTACAATGAGCAGTTCTTC.

J is TRBJ2-7 and V is TRBV9; 11 bases align to TRBD2. Germline CDR1 is SGDLS and CDR2 is YYNGEE. V trimming: 3 bases; J trimming: 3 bases; junction bases outside the gene matches: 8. This CDR3 contains 16 residues. The CDR3 reads CASSAKLAGASYEQYF. The CDR3 DNA sequence: TGTGCCAGCAGCGCCAAACTAGCGGGAGCTAGCTACGAGCAGTACTTC.